The text below deals with one T cell receptor (beta chain). Its antigen remains unidentified. The source of the sample is a study of T cell responses to AZD1222 COVID-19 vaccine. Whole-study results and caveats: Mostly white British, mostly female donors; authors suggested clonal diversity may be underestimated. The peak T cell response came first, and repertoires were sampled only after it.

The germline CDR1 and CDR2 sequences are SEHNR and FQNEAQ (reference sequence). The V gene lost 5 bases and the J gene lost 3 bases, with 14 bases spanning the gap. CDR3 size: 15 residues. Only in-frame clones appear in the TCRdb table, and some are missing; sequencing was by immunoSEQ multiplex PCR. Among roughly 120,000 clones listed, 70% to 90% were seen once. Sequenced material: peripheral blood, taken on day 0 of AZD1222 vaccination. This receptor was obtained from an adult in good health. The chain couples TRBV7-9 to TRBJ2-1, with a tentative D call TRBD2 (5 bases). The CDR3: CASSAAGSVYNEQFF. Here the CDR3 DNA reads TGTGCCAGCAGCGCCGCTGGGAGTGTCTACAATGAGCAGTTCTTC.